This T cell receptor (beta chain) was sequenced during a study of T cells after yellow fever vaccination. Turning to the study itself: Investigators sorted EM, EMRA, CM and Tscm memory subsets, relying on CD3, CD45RA, CCR7 and CD95.

General study results and limits: Contaminating bulk clonotypes could be abundant in FACS-sorted repertoires.

This clonotype was detected ten times or more. V lost 4 bases and J 4 bases, leaving 7 bases between the germline ends. The CDR3 consists of 13 residues. Germline V CDR1 and CDR2: SGHTA, FQGNSA. TCRdb used MiXCR to reprocess the 5' RACE reads, holding one entry per CDR3 protein. The data contain 13,000 or so distinct CDR3 sequences, 4.5% to 6% of them singletons. This rearrangement joins TRBV7-2 to TRBJ2-2; D is undetermined. The input for sequencing was PBMCs, either bulk or a sorted T-cell subset (CD4+, CD8+, memory, or dextramer-sorted; not recorded which), taken 45 days after the yellow fever booster vaccination. The TCR originated in a young man who received the YFV17D yellow fever vaccine. CDR3 nucleotide sequence: TGTGCCAGCAGCTCTTATCTCACCGGGGAGCTGTTTTTT. Its protein is CASSSYLTGELFF.